A selection of T cell receptor beta chains follows, all from one sample in a study of blood T cell repertoires in COVID-19. The repertoire was sequenced with immunoSEQ multiplex PCR; TCRdb's copy has only in-frame clones and lacks some. The table records 240,000 or so clones, 88% of them present only once. Sequenced material: peripheral blood. The origin of the receptors is a woman aged 30 to 39 with acute or convalescent COVID-19. The CDR3 runs from the conserved cysteine through the conserved F or W. The order of the fields is J gene, V gene, clone size, D gene, CDR3 protein, CDR3 DNA. D genes are given only for firm matches. For some rows the clone size is stated as once, few or many, or as a class when expanded; others skip it.

j_call: TRBJ1-1
v_call: TRBV5-4
clone_size: NA
d_call: NA
cdr3_aa: CASSLAPRTEAFF
cdr3_nt: TGTGCCAGCAGCCTGGCCCCTCGGACTGAAGCTTTCTTT

j_call: TRBJ2-3
v_call: TRBV5-4
clone_size: NA
d_call: TRBD2
cdr3_aa: CASSSTRLAGVRDTQYF
cdr3_nt: TGTGCCAGCAGCTCAACCAGACTAGCGGGAGTTCGAGATACGCAGTATTTT

j_call: TRBJ2-1
v_call: TRBV7-6
clone_size: once
d_call: TRBD2
cdr3_aa: CASGAGSSNEQFF
cdr3_nt: TGTGCAAGCGGAGCGGGATCGAGCAATGAGCAGTTCTTC

j_call: TRBJ2-2
v_call: TRBV7-2
clone_size: NA
d_call: NA
cdr3_aa: CASSLSQRGELFF
cdr3_nt: TGTGCCAGCAGCTTAAGTCAGCGCGGGGAGCTGTTTTTT

j_call: TRBJ2-2
v_call: TRBV7-9
clone_size: NA
d_call: TRBD1
cdr3_aa: CASSSKNQGAGELFF
cdr3_nt: TGTGCCAGCAGCTCCAAAAATCAGGGGGCCGGGGAGCTGTTTTTT

j_call: TRBJ1-2
v_call: TRBV4-2
clone_size: NA
d_call: TRBD1
cdr3_aa: CASSEGQGALYGYTF
cdr3_nt: TGTGCCAGCAGCGAGGGACAGGGGGCGCTTTATGGCTACACCTTC

j_call: TRBJ2-1
v_call: TRBV4-2
clone_size: NA
d_call: TRBD2
cdr3_aa: CASSQRERGVAGVNEQFF
cdr3_nt: TGTGCCAGCAGCCAGAGAGAAAGGGGAGTAGCGGGAGTTAATGAGCAGTTCTTC

j_call: TRBJ2-3
v_call: TRBV24-1
clone_size: NA
d_call: NA
cdr3_aa: CATSSQAGADTQYF
cdr3_nt: TGTGCCACCAGTTCCCAGGCGGGCGCAGATACGCAGTATTTT

j_call: TRBJ2-5
v_call: TRBV12-3/TRBV12-4
clone_size: NA
d_call: NA
cdr3_aa: CASIDGREETQYF
cdr3_nt: TGTGCCAGCATCGACGGCAGGGAAGAGACCCAGTACTTC

j_call: TRBJ2-5
v_call: TRBV2
clone_size: NA
d_call: NA
cdr3_aa: CASRGAQETQYF
cdr3_nt: TGTGCCAGCAGGGGAGCTCAAGAGACCCAGTACTTC

j_call: TRBJ2-7
v_call: TRBV19
clone_size: NA
d_call: TRBD2
cdr3_aa: CASASGGYYEQYF
cdr3_nt: TGTGCCAGTGCCTCGGGGGGGTATTACGAGCAGTACTTC

j_call: TRBJ2-4
v_call: TRBV27
clone_size: NA
d_call: NA
cdr3_aa: CASSPILGAFF
cdr3_nt: TGTGCCAGCAGTCCTATTCTAGGGGCCTTCTTC

j_call: TRBJ1-1
v_call: TRBV19
clone_size: NA
d_call: NA
cdr3_aa: CASSIRQNTEAFF
cdr3_nt: TGTGCCAGTAGTATCAGGCAGAACACTGAAGCTTTCTTT

j_call: TRBJ2-5
v_call: TRBV27
clone_size: NA
d_call: TRBD2
cdr3_aa: CASSFTSGNQETQYF
cdr3_nt: TGTGCCAGCAGTTTTACTAGCGGCAACCAAGAGACCCAGTACTTC

j_call: TRBJ1-1
v_call: TRBV12-3/TRBV12-4
clone_size: few
d_call: NA
cdr3_aa: CASSFNPRYEAFF
cdr3_nt: TGTGCCAGCAGTTTCAATCCACGGTATGAAGCTTTCTTT

j_call: TRBJ1-4
v_call: TRBV6-2/TRBV6-3
clone_size: NA
d_call: NA
cdr3_aa: CASSYAEDSGEKLFF
cdr3_nt: TGTGCCAGCAGTTACGCTGAGGACAGTGGTGAAAAACTGTTTTTT

j_call: TRBJ2-7
v_call: TRBV12-5
clone_size: NA
d_call: NA
cdr3_aa: CASAPFGQSYEQYF
cdr3_nt: TGTGCTAGTGCCCCATTTGGGCAGTCCTACGAGCAGTACTTC

j_call: TRBJ2-1
v_call: TRBV9
clone_size: NA
d_call: TRBD2
cdr3_aa: CASSVDLGLARNEQFF
cdr3_nt: TGTGCCAGCAGCGTAGACTTGGGACTAGCGCGCAATGAGCAGTTCTTC

j_call: TRBJ1-4
v_call: TRBV7-2
clone_size: NA
d_call: TRBD1
cdr3_aa: CASSGRQGESKKLFF
cdr3_nt: TGTGCCAGCAGCGGTAGACAGGGAGAAAGCAAAAAACTGTTTTTT

j_call: TRBJ2-1
v_call: TRBV6-4
clone_size: NA
d_call: TRBD1
cdr3_aa: CASSDGDRAYNEQFF
cdr3_nt: TGTGCCAGCAGTGACGGGGACAGGGCCTACAATGAGCAGTTCTTC

j_call: TRBJ2-7
v_call: TRBV7-2
clone_size: NA
d_call: NA
cdr3_aa: CASSSSAYEQYF
cdr3_nt: TGTGCCAGCAGCTCTAGCGCTTACGAGCAGTACTTC

j_call: TRBJ2-2
v_call: TRBV6-5
clone_size: once
d_call: TRBD2
cdr3_aa: CASTLAGNTGELFF
cdr3_nt: TGTGCCAGCACACTAGCGGGGAACACCGGGGAGCTGTTTTTT

j_call: TRBJ1-2
v_call: TRBV6-5
clone_size: once
d_call: NA
cdr3_aa: CASRGGKVIYGYTF
cdr3_nt: TGTGCCAGCAGGGGAGGGAAAGTGATCTATGGCTACACCTTC

j_call: TRBJ2-3
v_call: TRBV28
clone_size: NA
d_call: TRBD2
cdr3_aa: CASSATSGGTDTQYF
cdr3_nt: TGTGCCAGCAGCGCAACTAGCGGGGGCACAGATACGCAGTATTTT

j_call: TRBJ2-1
v_call: TRBV11-2
clone_size: NA
d_call: TRBD1
cdr3_aa: CASSVGPGTGSYNEQFF
cdr3_nt: TGTGCCAGCAGCGTCGGTCCCGGGACAGGCTCCTACAATGAGCAGTTCTTC

j_call: TRBJ2-2
v_call: TRBV18
clone_size: NA
d_call: NA
cdr3_aa: CASSPDSYTGELFF
cdr3_nt: TGTGCCAGCTCCCCGGACAGTTACACCGGGGAGCTGTTTTTT

j_call: TRBJ2-1
v_call: TRBV5-6
clone_size: NA
d_call: TRBD1
cdr3_aa: CASSLSAGTGSYNEQFF
cdr3_nt: TGTGCCAGCAGCTTGAGTGCCGGGACAGGGTCCTACAATGAGCAGTTCTTC

j_call: TRBJ1-1
v_call: TRBV27
clone_size: NA
d_call: TRBD1
cdr3_aa: CASSPPTGEAFF
cdr3_nt: TGTGCCAGCAGTCCGCCGACAGGGGAAGCTTTCTTT

j_call: TRBJ2-5
v_call: TRBV3-1/TRBV3-2
clone_size: NA
d_call: NA
cdr3_aa: CASSQEGSGLETQYF
cdr3_nt: TGTGCCAGCAGCCAAGAAGGGTCAGGGTTGGAGACCCAGTACTTC

j_call: TRBJ2-5
v_call: TRBV7-7
clone_size: NA
d_call: TRBD1
cdr3_aa: CASSRTGMSQETQYF
cdr3_nt: TGTGCCAGCAGCCGGACAGGGATGAGCCAAGAGACCCAGTACTTC

j_call: TRBJ1-5
v_call: TRBV10-3
clone_size: NA
d_call: NA
cdr3_aa: CAISEGQYDQPQHF
cdr3_nt: TGTGCCATCAGTGAAGGACAATACGATCAGCCCCAGCATTTT

j_call: TRBJ2-7
v_call: TRBV6-1
clone_size: NA
d_call: TRBD2
cdr3_aa: CASSPTSGPYEQYF
cdr3_nt: TGTGCCAGCAGTCCGACTAGCGGACCCTACGAGCAGTACTTC

j_call: TRBJ2-7
v_call: TRBV10-3
clone_size: once
d_call: TRBD1
cdr3_aa: CAISGGAGTGPSEATYEQYF
cdr3_nt: TGTGCCATCAGTGGGGGGGCCGGGACAGGGCCTTCGGAGGCGACCTACGAGCAGTACTTC

j_call: TRBJ2-5
v_call: TRBV7-2
clone_size: few
d_call: NA
cdr3_aa: CASSTGWETQYF
cdr3_nt: TGTGCCAGCAGCACCGGGTGGGAGACCCAGTACTTC

j_call: TRBJ1-1
v_call: TRBV6-5
clone_size: NA
d_call: TRBD1
cdr3_aa: CATLRTGGTEAFF
cdr3_nt: TGTGCCACTTTAAGGACAGGGGGCACTGAAGCTTTCTTT

j_call: TRBJ2-5
v_call: TRBV11-3
clone_size: NA
d_call: NA
cdr3_aa: CASSFGGGGETQYF
cdr3_nt: TGTGCCAGCAGCTTCGGAGGGGGCGGGGAGACCCAGTACTTC

j_call: TRBJ1-1
v_call: TRBV19
clone_size: NA
d_call: TRBD1
cdr3_aa: CASMTGTVNTEAFF
cdr3_nt: TGTGCCAGTATGACCGGGACAGTGAACACTGAAGCTTTCTTT

j_call: TRBJ2-7
v_call: TRBV5-1
clone_size: once
d_call: TRBD2
cdr3_aa: CASSTGPGLAAYEQYF
cdr3_nt: TGCGCCAGCAGCACCGGCCCGGGACTAGCGGCCTACGAGCAGTACTTC

j_call: TRBJ2-1
v_call: TRBV11-3
clone_size: NA
d_call: TRBD2
cdr3_aa: CASSRRTSGKLDEQFF
cdr3_nt: TGTGCCAGCAGCCGCCGGACTAGCGGGAAATTGGATGAGCAGTTCTTC

j_call: TRBJ2-1
v_call: TRBV27
clone_size: NA
d_call: NA
cdr3_aa: CASRLRANNEQFF
cdr3_nt: TGTGCCAGCAGGTTGCGGGCGAACAATGAGCAGTTCTTC

j_call: TRBJ2-3
v_call: TRBV5-1
clone_size: NA
d_call: TRBD2
cdr3_aa: CASSLGLADTQYF
cdr3_nt: TGCGCCAGCAGCTTGGGACTAGCGGATACGCAGTATTTT

j_call: TRBJ1-2
v_call: TRBV30
clone_size: NA
d_call: TRBD1
cdr3_aa: CAWRAGQGYGYTF
cdr3_nt: TGTGCCTGGAGGGCCGGACAGGGGTATGGCTACACCTTC

j_call: TRBJ2-7
v_call: TRBV5-4
clone_size: NA
d_call: NA
cdr3_aa: CASSRGAGQNYEQYF
cdr3_nt: TGTGCCAGCAGCAGGGGGGCGGGACAGAACTACGAGCAGTACTTC

j_call: TRBJ2-5
v_call: TRBV30
clone_size: NA
d_call: TRBD2
cdr3_aa: CAWSRTSGRGQETQYF
cdr3_nt: TGTGCCTGGAGTCGGACTAGCGGGAGAGGTCAAGAGACCCAGTACTTC

j_call: TRBJ2-2
v_call: TRBV29-1
clone_size: NA
d_call: NA
cdr3_aa: CSANDRSGELFF
cdr3_nt: TGCAGCGCCAATGACAGGTCCGGGGAGCTGTTTTTT

j_call: TRBJ2-5
v_call: TRBV6-1
clone_size: once
d_call: TRBD1
cdr3_aa: CASSGGQLFFQETQYF
cdr3_nt: TGTGCCAGCAGTGGGGGACAGCTATTTTTTCAAGAGACCCAGTACTTC

j_call: TRBJ2-2
v_call: TRBV4-2
clone_size: NA
d_call: TRBD1
cdr3_aa: CASSHRQGPNTGELFF
cdr3_nt: TGTGCCAGCAGCCACCGACAGGGCCCGAACACCGGGGAGCTGTTTTTT

j_call: TRBJ2-4
v_call: TRBV11-2
clone_size: many
d_call: TRBD1
cdr3_aa: CASSSGQGTAKNIQYF
cdr3_nt: TGTGCCAGCAGCTCTGGACAGGGGACGGCCAAAAACATTCAGTACTTC

j_call: TRBJ1-1
v_call: TRBV9
clone_size: NA
d_call: NA
cdr3_aa: CASSVVYQGQTEAFF
cdr3_nt: TGTGCCAGCAGCGTAGTGTATCAGGGGCAAACTGAAGCTTTCTTT

j_call: TRBJ2-7
v_call: TRBV7-2
clone_size: NA
d_call: NA
cdr3_aa: CASAWGTHYEQYF
cdr3_nt: TGTGCCAGCGCGTGGGGGACTCACTACGAGCAGTACTTC